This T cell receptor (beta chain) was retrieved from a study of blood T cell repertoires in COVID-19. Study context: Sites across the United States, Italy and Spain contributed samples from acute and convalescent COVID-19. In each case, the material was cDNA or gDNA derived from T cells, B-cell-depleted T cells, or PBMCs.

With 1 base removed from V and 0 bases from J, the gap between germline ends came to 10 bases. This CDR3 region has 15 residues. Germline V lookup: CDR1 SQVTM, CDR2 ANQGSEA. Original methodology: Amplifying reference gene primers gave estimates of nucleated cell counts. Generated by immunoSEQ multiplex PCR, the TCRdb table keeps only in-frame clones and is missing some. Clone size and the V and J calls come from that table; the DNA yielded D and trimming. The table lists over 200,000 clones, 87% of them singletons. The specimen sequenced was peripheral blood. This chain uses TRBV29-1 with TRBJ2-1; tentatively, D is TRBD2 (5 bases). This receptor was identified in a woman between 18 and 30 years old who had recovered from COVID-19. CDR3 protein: CSVEGLTASYNEQFF. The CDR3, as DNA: TGCAGCGTTGAAGGACTAACAGCCTCCTACAATGAGCAGTTCTTC.